This T cell receptor (beta chain) appears in the sequencing data of a study of T cell repertoires in cytomegalovirus infection. As regards this clonotype: The antigen is unknown.

CDR1 is SGHDN and CDR2 is FVKESK in the germline V gene. There are 14 residues in the CDR3. V shed 6 bases, J shed 8 bases, and the junction held 10 bases outside the gene matches. MiXCR, run by TCRdb on the reads, gives a single entry per CDR3 protein. The profile shows approximately 1,000,000 distinct CDR3 sequences, around 30% of them singletons. The genes are TRBV14 and TRBJ1-1, with 9 bases lining up with TRBD1. The sequence was obtained from a human donor in good health (CMV status not recorded). Some clones in this sample may be carry-over from other donors' samples. This sample comprised cultured CD8+ T cells from PBMCs, obtained from culture after CMV antigen stimulation. CDR3 DNA sequence: TGTGCCAGCAGGGACCAGGACAGGGGTATGGAAGCTTTCTTT. Protein product: CASRDQDRGMEAFF.